A selection of T cell receptor beta chains follows, all from one sample in a study of breast tumors, draining lymph nodes, adjacent tissues. TCRdb redid the calling of the multiplex PCR reads with MiXCR, one entry per CDR3 protein. This sample has roughly 220,000 distinct CDR3 sequences, with less than 40% found just once. Specimen: axillary lymph node tissue. Receptor source: a female donor with breast cancer. Some clones in this sample may be carry-over from other donors' samples. CDR3s include the opening cysteine and the closing phenylalanine or tryptophan. D genes are given only for firm matches. The size entry is marked missing in some rows and otherwise reads once, few, many or a size class.

-	-	TRBV7-9	TRBJ1-2	CASSLAPGNSGNTF	TGTGCCAGCAGCTTAGCGCCCGGGAACTCTGGAAACACCTTC
many	-	TRBV6-5	TRBJ2-7	CASSYPGAEQYF	TGTGCCAGCAGTTACCCAGGCGCCGAGCAGTACTTC
-	-	TRBV7-3	TRBJ1-1	CASSLFGGPMNTEAFF	TGTGCCAGCAGCTTATTTGGTGGACCGATGAACACTGAAGCTTTCTTT
-	-	TRBV24-1	TRBJ2-7	CATSAYPGSYLGEQYF	TGTGCCACCAGTGCGTATCCGGGGTCCTACCTCGGCGAGCAGTACTTC
-	-	TRBV19	TRBJ1-1	CASSIRGGNAEAFF	TGTGCCAGTAGTATTAGGGGAGGAAACGCTGAAGCTTTCTTT
many	TRBD1	TRBV20-1	TRBJ1-2	CSAPAGDRGGYTF	TGCAGTGCCCCAGCGGGGGACAGGGGCGGCTACACCTTC
many	-	TRBV2	TRBJ2-3	CASSARGLTTDTQYF	TGTGCCAGCAGTGCCAGAGGACTAACCACAGATACGCAGTATTTT
many	TRBD2	TRBV24-1	TRBJ2-1	CATSDPSGSSYNEQFF	TGTGCCACCAGTGACCCTAGCGGGTCCTCCTACAATGAGCAGTTCTTC
many	-	TRBV30	TRBJ1-3	CAWDRHSGNTIYF	TGTGCCTGGGACCGGCACTCTGGAAACACCATATATTTT
-	TRBD2	TRBV6-4	TRBJ2-2	CASSPRGLAGGDTGELFF	TGTGCCAGCAGTCCCAGAGGACTAGCGGGAGGCGACACCGGGGAGCTGTTTTTT
many	TRBD2	TRBV7-2	TRBJ2-5	CASSSSSGNRETQYF	TGTGCCAGCAGCTCTTCTAGCGGGAATCGGGAGACCCAGTACTTC
many	TRBD1	TRBV12-3/TRBV12-4	TRBJ1-2	CASRTVYRGDGYTF	TGTGCCAGCAGGACCGTCTACAGGGGAGATGGCTACACCTTC
-	-	TRBV11-2	TRBJ1-5	CASSSAGYGNQPQHF	TGTGCCAGCAGCTCCGCAGGATATGGCAACCAGCCCCAGCATTTT
many	TRBD2	TRBV20-1	TRBJ2-1	CSARDTLPPAGGNYNEQFF	TGCAGTGCTAGAGACACTTTACCACCAGCGGGAGGCAACTACAATGAGCAGTTCTTC
-	TRBD1	TRBV11-2	TRBJ2-7	CASSPRTGAEQYF	TGTGCCAGCAGCCCAAGGACAGGGGCCGAGCAGTACTTC
many	TRBD2	TRBV9	TRBJ2-1	CASSVTASGGRNEQFF	TGTGCCAGCAGCGTAACAGCTAGCGGGGGAAGGAATGAGCAGTTCTTC
many	-	TRBV7-6	TRBJ1-4	CASSRGGFGEKLFF	TGTGCCAGCAGCCGGGGGGGGTTCGGTGAAAAACTGTTTTTT
many	-	TRBV4-1	TRBJ2-2	CASSQDRVAGELFF	TGCGCCAGCAGCCAAGACAGGGTCGCCGGGGAGCTGTTTTTT
many	-	TRBV3-1	TRBJ2-7	CASSQTIHEQYF	TGTGCCAGCAGCCAAACCATCCACGAGCAGTACTTC
many	TRBD1	TRBV19	TRBJ2-7	CASSAGQGDNEQYF	TGTGCCAGTAGCGCGGGACAGGGTGATAACGAGCAGTACTTC
few	TRBD2	TRBV6-6	TRBJ2-4	CASSKGTSGGAGVKNIQYF	TGTGCCAGCAGTAAAGGGACTAGCGGGGGGGCCGGGGTCAAAAACATTCAGTACTTC
-	-	TRBV6-5	TRBJ2-3	CASSDTSDTQYF	TGTGCCAGCAGTGACACTAGCGATACGCAGTATTTT
many	TRBD2	TRBV9	TRBJ2-2	CASSVTPGTSGIRTGELFF	TGTGCCAGCAGCGTAACCCCCGGGACTAGCGGGATCAGGACCGGGGAGCTGTTTTTT
many	-	TRBV5-1	TRBJ2-3	CASSLGTSPSTDTQYF	TGCGCCAGCAGCCTTGGGACTTCTCCCTCCACAGATACGCAGTATTTT
many	-	TRBV20-1	TRBJ2-3	CSARDPRVADTQYF	TGCAGTGCTAGAGATCCCAGGGTTGCAGATACGCAGTATTTT
many	TRBD2	TRBV20-1	TRBJ2-7	CSARDMSSGGYSEQYF	TGCAGTGCTAGAGATATGTCCAGCGGGGGGTACAGCGAGCAGTACTTC
many	TRBD2	TRBV7-2	TRBJ2-7	CASSPYSGLLTYEQYF	TGTGCCAGCAGCCCTTATTCGGGACTACTCACCTACGAGCAGTACTTC
-	TRBD2	TRBV5-1	TRBJ2-7	CASSLESGDVYEQYF	TGTGCCAGCAGCTTAGAGAGCGGGGACGTCTACGAGCAGTACTTC
few	-	TRBV6-2/TRBV6-3	TRBJ1-5	CASSYRVGFGGYSNQPQHF	TGTGCCAGCAGTTACCGGGTGGGGTTTGGGGGGTATAGCAATCAGCCCCAGCATTTT
-	TRBD1	TRBV2	TRBJ2-6	CASSEDRGSAGANVLTF	TGTGCCAGCAGTGAGGACAGGGGGAGCGCTGGGGCCAACGTCCTGACTTTC
few	-	TRBV6-2/TRBV6-3	TRBJ2-3	CASTWGATDTQYF	TGTGCCAGCACCTGGGGTGCCACAGATACGCAGTATTTT
many	-	TRBV4-1	TRBJ1-2	CASSQDELPGYYGYTF	TGCGCCAGCAGCCAAGATGAACTCCCGGGCTACTATGGCTACACCTTC
many	-	TRBV4-1	TRBJ2-3	CASSQDGFGPQGYTQYF	TGCGCCAGCAGCCAAGACGGCTTCGGACCCCAGGGTTATACGCAGTATTTT
-	-	TRBV11-2	TRBJ1-1	CASSPRASTEAFF	TGTGCCAGCAGCCCCCGGGCCTCGACCGAAGCTTTCTTT
-	-	TRBV7-2	TRBJ2-1	CASSTQGGNEQFF	TGTGCCAGCAGCACTCAGGGGGGCAATGAGCAGTTCTTC
-	-	TRBV6-6	TRBJ1-5	CASSYAPGARNQPQHF	TGTGCCAGCAGTTACGCCCCAGGGGCGCGCAATCAGCCCCAGCATTTT
many	TRBD2	TRBV5-1	TRBJ2-3	CASRASGRGGTDTQYF	TGCGCCAGCAGAGCTAGCGGGAGAGGGGGCACAGATACGCAGTATTTT
-	-	TRBV12-3/TRBV12-4	TRBJ2-6	CASGRKAGTNFALGANVLTF	TGTGCCAGCGGTCGAAAAGCGGGCACCAACTTCGCTCTGGGGGCCAACGTCCTGACTTTC
-	TRBD1	TRBV3-1	TRBJ1-2	CASSRDRGLFDYGYTF	TGTGCCAGCAGCCGGGACAGGGGGCTCTTTGACTATGGCTACACCTTC
-	-	TRBV2	TRBJ2-7	CASSETATGSSYEQYF	TGTGCCAGCAGTGAAACCGCGACAGGTAGCTCCTACGAGCAGTACTTC
-	TRBD1	TRBV12-3/TRBV12-4	TRBJ2-2	CASSFGTGLNTGELFF	TGTGCCAGCAGCTTCGGGACAGGTCTCAACACCGGGGAGCTGTTTTTT
many	-	TRBV2	TRBJ1-5	CASSAQGYGLQPQHF	TGTGCCAGCAGTGCTCAGGGGTATGGTCTTCAGCCCCAGCATTTT